This is a list of T cell receptor beta chains from one sample in a study of blood T cell repertoires in COVID-19. Libraries were prepared by immunoSEQ multiplex PCR; TCRdb keeps only in-frame clonotypes and omits some of them. Of about 150,000 clones listed, 75% to 90% were seen once; the top ten hold approximately 3%. What was sequenced was peripheral blood. The source of these receptors is a woman aged 55-70 years with active COVID-19. CDR3s include the opening cysteine and the closing phenylalanine or tryptophan. D genes are given only for firm matches. Clone sizes are given selectively: once, few, many, or a class where the clone is expanded.

abundance	v_gene	j_gene	d_gene	CDR3aa	CDR3nt
-	TRBV27	TRBJ2-1	-	CASSPRGRENWNEQFF	TGTGCCAGCAGCCCCCGGGGGCGGGAGAATTGGAATGAGCAGTTCTTC
-	TRBV4-2	TRBJ2-2	-	CASSQDLRDWNTGELFF	TGTGCCAGCAGCCAAGATTTGAGGGACTGGAACACCGGGGAGCTGTTTTTT
-	TRBV5-4	TRBJ2-1	TRBD2	CASTTKTSGNNEQFF	TGTGCCAGCACCACGAAGACTAGCGGGAATAATGAGCAGTTCTTC
-	TRBV6-2/TRBV6-3	TRBJ2-1	TRBD2	CASSYGVGRVGEQFF	TGTGCCAGCAGTTACGGAGTCGGGAGGGTGGGTGAGCAGTTCTTC
-	TRBV7-2	TRBJ2-5	TRBD1	CASSLFSGTGTLETQYF	TGTGCCAGCAGCTTATTTTCTGGGACAGGGACGTTGGAGACCCAGTACTTC
-	TRBV20-1	TRBJ2-3	TRBD2	CSATDSRSGSLSGYF	TGCAGTGCTACTGACTCGCGTAGCGGGAGTTTAAGTGGGTATTTT
-	TRBV6-5	TRBJ2-1	-	CASSYSNQGYNEQFF	TGTGCCAGCAGTTACTCCAATCAGGGTTACAATGAGCAGTTCTTC
-	TRBV11-2	TRBJ2-7	TRBD2	CASRDPRLSGRELYEQYF	TGTGCCAGCAGGGATCCCCGTCTTAGCGGGAGGGAACTTTACGAGCAGTACTTC
-	TRBV19	TRBJ1-5	-	CASGGGGVQPQHF	TGTGCCAGTGGCGGAGGAGGGGTTCAGCCCCAGCATTTT
-	TRBV7-2	TRBJ2-3	-	CASSLELAGDTQYF	TGTGCCAGCAGCTTAGAACTAGCTGGAGATACGCAGTATTTT
-	TRBV7-2	TRBJ1-2	TRBD1	CASSPDRNYGYTF	TGTGCCAGCAGCCCGGACAGGAACTATGGCTACACCTTC
-	TRBV12-3/TRBV12-4	TRBJ1-1	-	CASSFPYTEAFF	TGTGCCAGCAGTTTTCCCTACACTGAAGCTTTCTTT
-	TRBV5-4	TRBJ2-1	TRBD2	CASSLEKTSGGSNEQFF	TGTGCCAGCAGCTTGGAAAAGACTAGCGGGGGTTCCAATGAGCAGTTCTTC
-	TRBV7-3	TRBJ2-3	TRBD2	CASSLNPWTSGTTDTQYF	TGTGCCAGCAGCTTAAACCCCTGGACTAGCGGAACCACAGATACGCAGTATTTT
-	TRBV5-1	TRBJ1-6	TRBD1	CASSFEAGGSYNSPLHF	TGCGCCAGCAGCTTTGAAGCAGGGGGCTCCTATAATTCACCCCTCCACTTT
-	TRBV11-2	TRBJ1-1	-	CASSSGRGTEAFF	TGTGCCAGCAGCTCCGGACGGGGAACTGAAGCTTTCTTT
-	TRBV7-3	TRBJ2-7	TRBD1	CASSRTGTGVEQYF	TGTGCCAGCAGCCGAACCGGGACAGGGGTCGAGCAGTACTTC
-	TRBV24-1	TRBJ2-1	TRBD2	CATSDFSGSRGNEQFF	TGTGCCACCAGTGATTTTAGCGGGAGCCGCGGCAATGAGCAGTTCTTC
-	TRBV28	TRBJ2-1	-	CASTRGRDIYNEQFF	TGTGCCAGCACCCGAGGCAGAGATATCTACAATGAGCAGTTCTTC
-	TRBV28	TRBJ1-1	-	CASRTQGLGTEAFF	TGTGCCAGCAGGACCCAGGGGTTGGGCACTGAAGCTTTCTTT
few	TRBV4-1	TRBJ1-4	-	CASSHPLRNEKLFF	TGCGCCAGCAGCCACCCCCTACGGAATGAAAAACTGTTTTTT
-	TRBV16	TRBJ2-7	TRBD1	CASSQSGQGHSYEQYF	TGTGCCAGCAGCCAATCGGGACAGGGACACTCCTACGAGCAGTACTTC
-	TRBV7-3	TRBJ2-3	-	CASSLTGDTQYF	TGTGCCAGCAGCTTGACCGGGGATACGCAGTATTTT
-	TRBV7-2	TRBJ2-3	TRBD2	CASSLRRLAGDTDTQYF	TGTGCCAGCAGCTTAAGAAGACTAGCGGGAGACACAGATACGCAGTATTTT
-	TRBV7-9	TRBJ1-2	TRBD1	CASSLGFGQGQTGDYGYTF	TGTGCCAGCAGCTTAGGTTTCGGACAGGGGCAAACAGGGGACTATGGCTACACCTTC
-	TRBV28	TRBJ2-1	-	CASSSFRDSIYNEQFF	TGTGCCAGCAGTTCATTCAGGGATTCGATCTACAATGAGCAGTTCTTC
-	TRBV6-2/TRBV6-3	TRBJ1-4	TRBD1	CASSYGTELFF	TGTGCCAGCAGTTACGGGACAGAGCTGTTTTTT